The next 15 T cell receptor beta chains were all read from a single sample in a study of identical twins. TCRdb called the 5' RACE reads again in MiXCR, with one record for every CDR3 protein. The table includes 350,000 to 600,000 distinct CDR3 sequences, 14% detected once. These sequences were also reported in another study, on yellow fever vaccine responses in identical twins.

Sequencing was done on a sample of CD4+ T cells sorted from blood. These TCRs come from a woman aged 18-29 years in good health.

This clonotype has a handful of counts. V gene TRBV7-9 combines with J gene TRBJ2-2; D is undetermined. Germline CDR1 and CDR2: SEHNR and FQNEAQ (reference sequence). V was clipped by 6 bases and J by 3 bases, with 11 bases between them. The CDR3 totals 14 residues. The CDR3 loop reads CASRVGSDTGELFF. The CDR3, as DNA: TGTGCCAGCAGAGTTGGGTCGGACACCGGGGAGCTGTTTTTT.

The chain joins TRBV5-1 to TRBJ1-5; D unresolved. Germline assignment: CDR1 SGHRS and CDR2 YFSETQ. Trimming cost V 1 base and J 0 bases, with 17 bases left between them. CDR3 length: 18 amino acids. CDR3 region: CASSLSGPRNYSNQPQHF. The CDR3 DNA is TGCGCCAGCAGCTTGAGTGGACCTAGAAACTATAGCAATCAGCCCCAGCATTTT.

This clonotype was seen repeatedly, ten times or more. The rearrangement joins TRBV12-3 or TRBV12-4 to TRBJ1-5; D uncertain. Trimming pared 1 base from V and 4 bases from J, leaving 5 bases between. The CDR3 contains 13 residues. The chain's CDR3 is CASSLGTNQPQHF. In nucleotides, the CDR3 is TGTGCCAGCAGTTTAGGCACAAATCAGCCCCAGCATTTT.

CDR3 sequence: CASKLLAASYNEQFF. The CDR3 region has the DNA TGTGCCAGCAAGTTACTAGCCGCCTCCTACAATGAGCAGTTCTTC. The chain joins TRBV7-2 to TRBJ2-1; possible D gene TRBD2, 6 bases. This CDR3 comprises 15 residues. Looked up from germline, CDR1 is SGHTA and CDR2 is FQGNSA. Deletions cut 7 bases from V and 0 bases from J, with 13 bases between.

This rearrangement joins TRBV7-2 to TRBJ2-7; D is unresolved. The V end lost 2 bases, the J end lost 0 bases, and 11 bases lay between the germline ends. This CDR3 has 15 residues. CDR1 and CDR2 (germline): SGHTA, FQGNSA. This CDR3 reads CASSLMSASSYEQYF. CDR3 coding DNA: TGTGCCAGCAGCTTAATGTCCGCGAGCTCCTACGAGCAGTACTTC.

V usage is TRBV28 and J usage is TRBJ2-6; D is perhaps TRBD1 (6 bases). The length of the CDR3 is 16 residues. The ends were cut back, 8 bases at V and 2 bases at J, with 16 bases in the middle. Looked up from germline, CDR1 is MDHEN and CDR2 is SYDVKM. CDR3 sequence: CASAGAYIAGANVLTF. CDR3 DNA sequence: TGTGCCAGCGCAGGGGCTTATATCGCTGGGGCCAACGTCCTGACTTTC.

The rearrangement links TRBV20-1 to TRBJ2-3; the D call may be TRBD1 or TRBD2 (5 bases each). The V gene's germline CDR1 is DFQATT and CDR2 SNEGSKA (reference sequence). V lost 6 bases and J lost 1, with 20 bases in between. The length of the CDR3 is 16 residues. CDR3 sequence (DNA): TGCAGTGCCGCTCCGGGGCGAGCGCCCCGCACAGATACGCAGTATTTT. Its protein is CSAAPGRAPRTDTQYF.

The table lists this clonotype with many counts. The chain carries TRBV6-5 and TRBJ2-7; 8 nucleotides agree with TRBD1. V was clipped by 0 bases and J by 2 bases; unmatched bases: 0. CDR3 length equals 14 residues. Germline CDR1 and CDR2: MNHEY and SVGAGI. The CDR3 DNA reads TGTGCCAGCAGTTACTCGGACAGGGCCTACGAGCAGTACTTC. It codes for CASSYSDRAYEQYF.

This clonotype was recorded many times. The CDR3 spells CASRIGGTPIGELFF. In nucleotides, the CDR3 is TGTGCCAGCCGAATAGGAGGGACACCGATCGGGGAGCTGTTTTTT. The chain recombines TRBV12-3 or TRBV12-4 with TRBJ2-2; D may match TRBD1 or TRBD2 (6 bases each). The V and J ends lost 8 bases and 7 bases respectively, with 20 bases between them. CDR3 length: 15 amino acids.

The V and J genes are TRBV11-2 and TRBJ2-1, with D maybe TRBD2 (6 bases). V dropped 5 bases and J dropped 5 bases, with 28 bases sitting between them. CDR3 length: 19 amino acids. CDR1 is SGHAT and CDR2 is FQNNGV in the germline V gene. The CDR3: CASSLNLAMAGRLDNEQFF. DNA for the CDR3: TGTGCCAGCAGCCTGAACCTTGCAATGGCGGGGAGATTGGACAATGAGCAGTTCTTC.

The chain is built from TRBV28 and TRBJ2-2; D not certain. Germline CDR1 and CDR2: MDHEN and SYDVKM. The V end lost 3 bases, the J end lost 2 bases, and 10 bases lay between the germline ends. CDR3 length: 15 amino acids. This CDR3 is CASSFSQLNTGELFF. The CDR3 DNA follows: TGTGCCAGCAGTTTTAGCCAGCTCAACACCGGGGAGCTGTTTTTT.

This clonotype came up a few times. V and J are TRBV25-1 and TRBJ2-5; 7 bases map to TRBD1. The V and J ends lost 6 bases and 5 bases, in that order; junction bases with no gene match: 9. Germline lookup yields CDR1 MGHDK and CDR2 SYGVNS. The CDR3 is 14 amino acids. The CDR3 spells CASRDRSAGETQYF. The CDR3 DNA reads TGTGCCAGCAGGGACAGGTCGGCCGGCGAGACCCAGTACTTC.

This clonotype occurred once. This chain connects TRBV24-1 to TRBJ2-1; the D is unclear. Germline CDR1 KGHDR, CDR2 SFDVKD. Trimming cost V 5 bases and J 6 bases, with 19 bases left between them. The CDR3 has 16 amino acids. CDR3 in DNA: TGTGCCACCAGTGGGTTGGGAAACAATTATCCCAATGAGCAGTTCTTC. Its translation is CATSGLGNNYPNEQFF.

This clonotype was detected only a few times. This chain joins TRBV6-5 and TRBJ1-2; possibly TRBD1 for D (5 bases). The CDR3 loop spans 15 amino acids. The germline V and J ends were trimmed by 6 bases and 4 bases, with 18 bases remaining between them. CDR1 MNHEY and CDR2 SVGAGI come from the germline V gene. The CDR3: CASSSSDKSGYGYTF. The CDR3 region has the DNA TGTGCCAGCAGCTCCTCGGACAAATCTGGCTATGGCTACACCTTC.

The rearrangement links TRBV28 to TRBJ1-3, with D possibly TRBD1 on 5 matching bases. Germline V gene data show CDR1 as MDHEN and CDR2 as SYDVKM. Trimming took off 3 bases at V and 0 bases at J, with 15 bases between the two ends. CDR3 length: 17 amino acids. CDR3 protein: CASSFPGGVSSGNTIYF. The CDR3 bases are TGTGCCAGCAGTTTCCCCGGAGGGGTGAGCTCTGGAAACACCATATATTTT.